One sample yielded the 15 T cell receptor beta chains listed below, sequenced in a study of blood T cell repertoires in COVID-19. Data came from immunoSEQ multiplex PCR; TCRdb stores just in-frame clones and leaves some out. The table has around 100,000 clones, under 85% seen once; the top ten hold 24%. The sample was peripheral blood. Receptors originate from a human donor in a cohort sampled during active COVID-19.

V usage is TRBV27 and J usage is TRBJ1-1; a weak D match, TRBD1 (6 bases). V was shortened by 0 bases and J by 11 bases, with 16 bases between the two germline ends. Germline assignment: CDR1 MNHEY and CDR2 SMNVEV (reference sequence). The CDR3 has 14 residues. CDR3 coding DNA: TGTGCCAGCAGTTTATCGGCGGGGGGTAGGGGGGCTTTCTTT. This gives the protein CASSLSAGGRGAFF.

The chain is built from TRBV9 and TRBJ2-1, with a weak D call TRBD2 (6 bases). CDR3 size: 11 residues. Germline CDR1 reads SGDLS; CDR2 reads YYNGEE. The V end was cut by 4 bases, the J end by 9 bases, with 8 bases between. The CDR3 region is CASSIGGEQFF. The CDR3 nucleotides are TGTGCCAGCAGCATCGGGGGTGAGCAGTTCTTC.

The chain carries TRBV5-1 and TRBJ1-1, with D possibly TRBD1 on 5 matching bases. V dropped 0 bases and J dropped 6 bases, with 15 bases sitting between them. The CDR3 length is 15 residues. Germline V CDR1 and CDR2: SGHRS, YFSETQ. The CDR3 here is CASSLAGGVVAEAFF. CDR3 nucleotides: TGCGCCAGCAGCTTGGCCGGGGGGGTCGTCGCTGAAGCTTTCTTT.

The chain has TRBV6-5 and TRBJ1-1, with TRBD1 as a possible D gene (6 bases). Trimming removed 8 bases from V and 4 bases from J, with 17 bases in between. CDR1 and CDR2 (germline): MNHEY, SVGAGI. This CDR3 region has 14 residues. The CDR3 coding sequence is TGTGCCAGCCGCTTCAGGGAAGGGGGCACTGAAGCTTTCTTT. Its protein is CASRFREGGTEAFF.

The rearrangement links TRBV28 to TRBJ2-3, with TRBD2 as a possible D gene (5 bases). Trimming took off 5 bases at V and 2 bases at J, with 14 bases between the two ends. Germline-derived CDR1 and CDR2 are MDHEN and SYDVKM. The CDR3 sequence is 15 residues long. This CDR3 reads CASSGRRSPTDTQYF. The DNA of the CDR3 is TGTGCCAGCAGTGGAAGGAGGTCCCCCACAGATACGCAGTATTTT.

The chain is built from TRBV6-5 and TRBJ1-3, with 9 positions matching TRBD1. Germline V CDR1 and CDR2: MNHEY, SVGAGI. After removal of 5 bases from V and 0 bases from J, the junction contained 2 bases not matched to a gene. The length of the CDR3 is 15 residues. DNA of the CDR3: TGTGCCAGCAGTAACAGGGGGCTCTCTGGAAACACCATATATTTT. Translation gives CASSNRGLSGNTIYF.

The V call is TRBV6-1, the J call TRBJ2-1; 8 positions match TRBD2. Germline CDR1 MNHNS, CDR2 SASEGT. This CDR3 has 15 amino acids. J gave up 15 bases and V 2 bases, and 15 bases lay outside the gene matches. In DNA form, the CDR3 reads TGTGCCAGCAGTGAACTGCGGGTAGCGGGGCGAGTCCGGTTCTTC. This codes for CASSELRVAGRVRFF.

This clone came up a few times. The rearrangement uses TRBV5-1 and TRBJ1-6; D is unclear. The CDR3 totals 14 residues. V was trimmed by 2 bases and J by 7 bases, leaving 10 bases between them. Germline CDR1 is SGHRS and CDR2 is YFSETQ. The CDR3 DNA follows: TGCGCCAGCAGCTTTCTCCAGATGAATTCACCCCTCCACTTT. Protein: CASSFLQMNSPLHF. The full variable domain, its missing parts supplied by reference TRBV5-1 and TRBJ1-6, is KAGVTQTPRYLIKTRGQQVTLSCSPISGHRSVSWYQQTPGQGLQFLFEYFSETQRNKGNFPGRFSGRQFSNSRSEMNVSTLELGDSALYLCASSFLQMNSPLHFGNGTRLTVT.

This rearrangement joins TRBV9 to TRBJ2-2; tentatively, D is TRBD1 (7 bases). V was shortened by 2 bases and J by 7 bases, with 12 bases between the two germline ends. Per the germline V gene, CDR1 is SGDLS and CDR2 is YYNGEE. CDR3 length: 14 residues. The CDR3 protein is CASSVEGAFGELFF. Here the CDR3 DNA reads TGTGCCAGCAGCGTGGAGGGGGCCTTCGGGGAGCTGTTTTTT.

The genes are TRBV27 and TRBJ1-1; 7 positions match TRBD1. This CDR3 spans 14 amino acids. V was pared by 2 bases and J by 0 bases, with 0 bases of the junction left unmatched. CDR1 MNHEY and CDR2 SMNVEV come from the germline V gene (reference sequence). For the CDR3, the DNA is TGTGCCAGCAGTTTAGGGACAGTGAACACTGAAGCTTTCTTT. It encodes CASSLGTVNTEAFF.

This clone was observed a single time. The gene calls are TRBV15 and TRBJ1-4; D call uncertain. The germline V and J ends were trimmed by 0 bases and 5 bases, with 10 bases remaining between them. Per the germline V gene, CDR1 is LNHNV and CDR2 is YYDKDF (reference sequence). The CDR3 totals 15 residues. Written as DNA, the CDR3 is TGTGCCACCAGCAGAGACCCGGGTATCAATGAAAAACTGTTTTTT. Translating gives CATSRDPGINEKLFF.

V is TRBV19 and J is TRBJ2-6; possibly TRBD1 for D (6 bases). CDR3 length: 17 amino acids. The V gene lost 4 bases and the J gene lost 4 bases, with 17 bases spanning the gap. Germline-derived CDR1 and CDR2 are LNHDA and SQIVND (reference sequence). The CDR3 nucleotides read TGTGCCAGTAGTAGCAGGGGCCTCGTAGAGGGGGCCAACGTCCTGACTTTC. It encodes CASSSRGLVEGANVLTF. Looking up the rest from reference TRBV19 and TRBJ2-6 gives the full variable domain: DGGITQSPKYLFRKEGQNVTLSCEQNLNHDAMYWYRQDPGQGLRLIYYSQIVNDFQKGDIAEGYSVSREKKESFPLTVTSAQKNPTAFYLCASSSRGLVEGANVLTFGAGSRLTVL.

This chain joins TRBV7-8 and TRBJ1-6, with TRBD1 matching over 8 bases. Looked up from germline, CDR1 is SGHVS and CDR2 is FQNEAQ. The CDR3 contains 14 residues. Trimming removed 7 bases from V and 7 bases from J; junction bases left unmatched: 6. The CDR3 DNA is TGTGCCAGCACCCGGACAGGGAACAATTCACCCCTCCACTTT. Translation: CASTRTGNNSPLHF.

The V and J genes are TRBV18 and TRBJ2-2; D ambiguous. CDR1 is KGHSH and CDR2 is LQKENI in the germline V gene. V was trimmed by 3 bases and J by 7 bases, leaving 9 bases between them. This CDR3 comprises 13 residues. The CDR3 coding sequence is TGTGCCAGCTCACCTAATCCTAGCGGGGAGCTGTTTTTT. Translated, it gives CASSPNPSGELFF.

J is TRBJ2-7 and V is TRBV23-1, with D tentatively TRBD2 (6 bases). TRBV23-1 counts as an open reading frame of uncertain function. Trimming pared 1 base from V and 0 bases from J, leaving 13 bases between. The CDR3 extends over 16 amino acids. CDR3 nucleotide sequence: TGCGCCAGCAGTCAATTTAGCGGCCCCAGCTCCTACGAGCAGTACTTC. It is translated as CASSQFSGPSSYEQYF.